The 18 T cell receptor beta chains listed next were all sequenced from one sample in a study of spatial heterogeneity in lung cancer. Regarding time point: sample taken at primary tumor resection. TCRdb re-analysed the 5' RACE reads in MiXCR, keeping a single row per CDR3 protein. The sample shows 20,000 to 25,000 distinct CDR3 sequences, roughly 6.5% of them seen only once. General study findings and limits: In tumors, expanded intratumoral alpha and beta TCR counts tracked mutation counts.

No antigens are known for them. The sample was lung tumor tissue, taken at surgery. All receptors derive from a male donor with early-stage non-small cell lung cancer.

This clonotype was seen at least ten times. The J gene is TRBJ2-5, the V gene TRBV18, with 11 bases aligning to TRBD2. CDR1 and CDR2 (germline): KGHSH, LQKENI. The CDR3 runs 16 residues. V lost 6 bases and J lost 4; bases outside the gene matches: 10. The CDR3 DNA sequence: TGTGCCAGCTCGACTAGCGGGACTATCGGGGGAGAGACCCAGTACTTC. Its protein product is CASSTSGTIGGETQYF.

This clonotype was picked up many times. The chain combines TRBV7-9 with TRBJ2-1; tentative D call: TRBD2 (5 bases). Trimming pared 8 bases from V and 8 bases from J, leaving 13 bases between. The CDR3 runs to 12 residues. Germline CDR1 and CDR2: SEHNR and FQNEAQ (reference sequence). DNA of the CDR3: TGTGCCAGCCCCTCGGACTTCGATGAGCAGTTCTTC. Its protein product is CASPSDFDEQFF.

This clonotype was seen repeatedly, ten times or more. This chain joins TRBV7-2 and TRBJ2-7; D is unclear. The CDR3 has 14 residues. The germline V gene has CDR1 SGHTA and CDR2 FQGNSA. Trimming took 5 bases from V and 2 from J, leaving 13 bases between them. CDR3 nucleotide sequence: TGTGCCAGCAGCCCTCGTATGGAGCCCTACGAGCAGTACTTC. Residues: CASSPRMEPYEQYF.

This clonotype has ten or more counts. The V and J genes are TRBV15 and TRBJ2-7, with 9 bases aligning to TRBD1. Germline CDR1 LNHNV, CDR2 YYDKDF (reference sequence). This CDR3 region has 15 residues. V shed 5 bases and J 4 bases; nucleotides not matched to a gene: 9. CDR3 nucleotides: TGTGCCACCAGCGCCCCCGGGACAGGGTTTTACGAGCAGTACTTC. This gives the protein CATSAPGTGFYEQYF.

This clonotype was seen at least ten times. The chain combines TRBV6-6 with TRBJ2-2; no clear D. CDR3 size: 13 residues. The V and J ends lost 10 bases and 1 base respectively, with 10 bases between them. Germline V gene lookup returns CDR1 MNHNY and CDR2 SVGAGI (reference sequence). As DNA, the CDR3 is TGTGCCACCGCGGTGAAGAACACCGGGGAGCTGTTTTTT. This translates into CATAVKNTGELFF.

This clonotype was observed at least ten times. The chain combines TRBV6-5 with TRBJ2-3; 10 nucleotides match TRBD2. Germline-derived CDR1 and CDR2 are MNHEY and SVGAGI. This CDR3 contains 15 residues. J gave up 1 base and V 2 bases, and 0 bases lay outside the gene matches. The CDR3 DNA sequence: TGTGCCAGCAGTTACGGGACTAGCGGCACAGATACGCAGTATTTT. As protein: CASSYGTSGTDTQYF.

In this sample, this clonotype turned up many times. Given a much more abundant clone one base away, this may be a read error. The CDR3 protein is CASSFRDTQYF. The CDR3 DNA reads as TGTGCCAGCAGCTTCCGAGATACGCAGTATTTT. The J gene is TRBJ2-3, the V gene TRBV7-2; no reliable D call. Trimming cost V 3 bases and J 5 bases, with 3 bases left between them. The germline V gene encodes CDR1 SGHTA and CDR2 FQGNSA. The CDR3 extends over 11 amino acids. Full variable domain (rest looked up from reference TRBV7-2 and TRBJ2-3): GAGVSQSPSNKVTEKGKDVELRCDPISGHTALYWYRQSLGQGLEFLIYFQGNSAPDKSGLPSDRFSAERTGGSVSTLTIQRTQQEDSAVYLCASSFRDTQYFGPGTRLTVL.

This clonotype turned up a few times. The chain joins TRBV10-3 to TRBJ2-3; maybe TRBD2 (5 bases). The CDR3 runs to 13 residues. Germline V gene lookup returns CDR1 ENHRY and CDR2 SYGVKD. Here the CDR3 reads CAIRRPSTDTQYF. The CDR3 DNA follows: TGTGCTATACGGAGGCCGAGTACAGATACGCAGTATTTT.

This clonotype was detected ten times or more. The chain couples TRBV10-3 to TRBJ2-1; D possibly matches TRBD1 or TRBD2 (6 bases each). Germline V gives CDR1 ENHRY, CDR2 SYGVKD. V was cut by 4 bases and J by 6 bases, with 19 bases left in between. The CDR3 has 16 amino acids. CDR3 amino acids: CAISGGLGGLSNEQFF. The CDR3 DNA reads TGTGCCATCAGTGGGGGGCTGGGGGGCCTTAGCAATGAGCAGTTCTTC.

This clonotype has ten or more counts. This sequence joins TRBV4-2 and TRBJ2-3; TRBD2 matches 8 bases. Germline V gene lookup returns CDR1 LGHNA and CDR2 YNFKEQ. This CDR3 spans 20 amino acids. The V segment lost 0 bases and the J segment 3 bases; nucleotides outside the gene matches: 17. The CDR3: CASSQDPPGMGGRRTDTQYF. CDR3 in DNA: TGTGCCAGCAGCCAAGATCCCCCGGGTATGGGCGGGAGGAGGACAGATACGCAGTATTTT.

There are a few counts of this clonotype. This chain joins TRBV7-2 and TRBJ2-4, with D possibly being TRBD2 (5 bases). Germline assignment: CDR1 SGHTA and CDR2 FQGNSA. The CDR3 is 15 amino acids. V lost 5 bases and J lost 6, with 17 bases in between. DNA for the CDR3: TGTGCCAGCAGCCAGAACGGCGCGGGCTTAAACATTCAGTACTTC. This translates into CASSQNGAGLNIQYF.

In its sample, this clonotype was seen many times. The rearrangement uses TRBV2 and TRBJ2-2; D unclear. Germline-derived CDR1 and CDR2 are SNHLY and FYNNEI. The V end was cut by 6 bases, the J end by 1 base, with 9 bases between. The CDR3 contains 14 residues. CDR3 residues: CASSSTLNTGELFF. The CDR3 nucleotides are TGTGCCAGCAGCTCCACCTTGAACACCGGGGAGCTGTTTTTT.

Ten or more counts support this clonotype. The chain recombines TRBV12-3 or TRBV12-4 with TRBJ1-4, with TRBD1 identical over 10 bases. Unmatched junction bases numbered 4, after V lost 4 bases and J lost 5 bases. The CDR3 loop spans 15 amino acids. CDR3 nucleotide sequence: TGTGCCAGCAGTTCTAGGACAGGGGGAAATGAAAAACTGTTTTTT. Protein sequence: CASSSRTGGNEKLFF.

The table lists this clonotype with many counts. The V call is TRBV11-2, the J call TRBJ2-4; the D gene is possibly TRBD1 (5 bases). This CDR3 spans 16 amino acids. The germline gives CDR1 SGHAT, CDR2 FQNNGV. The V end lost 8 bases, the J end lost 0 bases, and 17 bases lay between the germline ends. The CDR3 reads CASQLNTGLAKNIQYF. The CDR3 DNA sequence: TGTGCCAGCCAATTGAACACAGGCCTAGCCAAAAACATTCAGTACTTC.

The rearrangement joins TRBV5-1 to TRBJ2-1, with D perhaps TRBD2 (6 bases). Deletions cut 5 bases from V and 4 bases from J, with 13 bases between. Germline assignment: CDR1 SGHRS and CDR2 YFSETQ. The CDR3 covers 14 residues. The CDR3 loop reads CASRWGEPYNEQFF. CDR3 nucleotide sequence: TGCGCCAGCAGATGGGGGGAACCATACAATGAGCAGTTCTTC.

This chain connects TRBV7-6 to TRBJ2-1; no definite D call. Between the trimmed V and J ends, which lost 2 bases and 5 bases, there was a span of 10 bases. Germline V gene lookup returns CDR1 SGHVS and CDR2 FNYEAQ. CDR3 length: 14 amino acids. The CDR3 DNA follows: TGTGCCAGCAGCTTATGGCTCGACAACAATGAGCAGTTCTTC. Translation gives CASSLWLDNNEQFF.

In its sample, this clonotype was seen many times. V and J are TRBV27 and TRBJ2-2, with D perhaps matching TRBD2 (6 bases). The germline V gene encodes CDR1 MNHEY and CDR2 SMNVEV (reference sequence). V dropped 6 bases and J dropped 4 bases, with 15 bases sitting between them. The CDR3 extends over 15 amino acids. CDR3: CASRGGDSITGELFF. CDR3 in DNA: TGTGCCAGCAGGGGTGGGGACTCGATCACCGGGGAGCTGTTTTTT.

This clonotype was recorded a few times. The chain employs TRBV20-1 and TRBJ1-4; D remains ambiguous. CDR3 size: 16 residues. Trimming shortened V by 4 bases and J by 0 bases, and 15 bases separated the two germline ends. Germline CDR1 reads DFQATT; CDR2 reads SNEGSKA (reference sequence). Here the CDR3 DNA reads TGCAGTGCTATCCGGAGTGGAGACTCAACTAATGAAAAACTGTTTTTT. Its protein is CSAIRSGDSTNEKLFF.